This record covers a single T cell receptor (beta chain). This may come from a read error, since a much larger clone is one base off. The sample carries other DNA sequences with the same CDR3. The sample belongs to a study of graft-versus-host responses after intestinal transplantation. The wider study: Multivisceral, liver-intestinal, or isolated intestinal grafts went to recipients. Notes on the study in general: The highest levels of circulating GvH clones went along with early declines in HvG clones after transplant. Some patients had graft-donor T cell macrochimerism, and their allografts showed high graft-versus-host to host-versus-graft clonal ratios. Recipient marrow contained GvH clones, some of which appeared first in ileum or blood.

The method was immunoSEQ multiplex PCR; TCRdb's version includes in-frame clones alone and lacks a portion of them. This table has about 5,500 clones, roughly 30% appearing once. V was cut by 4 bases and J by 2 bases, with 19 bases left in between. The CDR3 loop spans 16 amino acids. The V gene's germline CDR1 is SGDLS and CDR2 YYNGEE. The source material was alloreactive CD4+ T cells from a mixed lymphocyte reaction culture, sampled before transplantation. Subset denoted: CFSE-low proliferating T cells sorted from approximately 6-day pre-transplant mixed lymphocyte reaction (GvH or HvG direction). The chain uses TRBV9 and TRBJ2-7; weak D call: TRBD1 (7 bases). The receptor was isolated from a human patient who was an organ donor for intestinal transplantation. The DNA of the CDR3 is TGTGCCAGCAGCCTCGAGGAGGGGGCGTTAACCTACGAGCAGTACTTC. Translation: CASSLEEGALTYEQYF.